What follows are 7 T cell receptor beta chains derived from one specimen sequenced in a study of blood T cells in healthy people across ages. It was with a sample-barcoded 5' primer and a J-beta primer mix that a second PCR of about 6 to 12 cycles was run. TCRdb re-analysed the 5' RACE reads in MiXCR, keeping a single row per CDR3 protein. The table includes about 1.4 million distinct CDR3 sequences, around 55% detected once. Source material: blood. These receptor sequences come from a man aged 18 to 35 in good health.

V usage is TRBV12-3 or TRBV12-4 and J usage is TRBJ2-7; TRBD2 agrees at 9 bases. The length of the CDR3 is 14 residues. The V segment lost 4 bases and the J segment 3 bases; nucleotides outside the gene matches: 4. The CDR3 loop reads CASSSRAGGYEQYF. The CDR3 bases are TGTGCCAGCAGTTCCCGAGCGGGAGGCTACGAGCAGTACTTC.

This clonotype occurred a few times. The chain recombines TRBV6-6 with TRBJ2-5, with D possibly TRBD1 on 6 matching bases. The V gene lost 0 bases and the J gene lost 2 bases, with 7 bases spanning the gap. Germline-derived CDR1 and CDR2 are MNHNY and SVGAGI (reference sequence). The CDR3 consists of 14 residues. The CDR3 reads CASSYSGQQETQYF. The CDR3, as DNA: TGTGCCAGCAGTTACTCCGGACAGCAAGAGACCCAGTACTTC.

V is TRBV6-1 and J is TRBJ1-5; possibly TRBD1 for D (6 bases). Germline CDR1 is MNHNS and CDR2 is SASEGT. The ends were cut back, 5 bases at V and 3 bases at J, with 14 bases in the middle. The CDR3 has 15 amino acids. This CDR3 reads CASSPRGGANQPQHF. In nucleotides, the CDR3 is TGTGCCAGCAGTCCCCGGGGGGGGGCCAATCAGCCCCAGCATTTT.

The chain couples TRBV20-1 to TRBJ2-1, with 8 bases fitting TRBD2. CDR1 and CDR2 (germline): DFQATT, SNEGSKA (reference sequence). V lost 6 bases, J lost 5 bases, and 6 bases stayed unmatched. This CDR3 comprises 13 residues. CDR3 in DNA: TGCAGTGCGTTCACTAGCGGCGACAATGAGCAGTTCTTC. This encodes CSAFTSGDNEQFF.

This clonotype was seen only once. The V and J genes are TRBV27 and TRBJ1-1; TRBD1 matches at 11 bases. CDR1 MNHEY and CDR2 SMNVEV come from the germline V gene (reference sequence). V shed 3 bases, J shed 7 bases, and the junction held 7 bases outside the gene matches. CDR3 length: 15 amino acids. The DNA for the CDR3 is TGTGCCAGCAGTTTTGAATATGGGACAGGGGGTGAAGCTTTCTTT. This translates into CASSFEYGTGGEAFF.

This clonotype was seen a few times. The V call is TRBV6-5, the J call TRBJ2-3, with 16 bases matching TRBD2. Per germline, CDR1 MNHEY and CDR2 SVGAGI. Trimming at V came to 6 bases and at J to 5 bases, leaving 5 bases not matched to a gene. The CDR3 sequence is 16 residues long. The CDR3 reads CASSTGTSGGGDTQYF. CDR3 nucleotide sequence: TGTGCCAGCAGCACCGGGACTAGCGGGGGGGGAGATACGCAGTATTTT.

CDR3 DNA: TGTGCCAGCAGTGAAGCGCTTCAAAGGGTCCGGGGCTTGAACACCTTC. Encoded protein: CASSEALQRVRGLNTF. This rearrangement joins TRBV2 to TRBJ1-2; maybe TRBD1 (5 bases). Trimming shortened V by 0 bases and J by 12 bases, and 23 bases separated the two germline ends. This CDR3 is 16 amino acids long. CDR1 and CDR2 (germline): SNHLY, FYNNEI. The whole variable domain, filled in from reference TRBV2 and TRBJ1-2, reads EPEVTQTPSHQVTQMGQEVILRCVPISNHLYFYWYRQILGQKVEFLVSFYNNEISEKSEIFDDQFSVERPDGSNFTLKIRSTKLEDSAMYFCASSEALQRVRGLNTFGSGTRLTVV.